These 14 T cell receptor beta chains came from one sample sequenced in a study of blood T cell repertoires in COVID-19. TCRdb's copy holds only in-frame clones and misses some; the assay was immunoSEQ multiplex PCR. Among around 150,000 clones listed, 60% to 85% were seen once. Sequencing was done on a sample of peripheral blood. All receptors derive from a man aged 50-60 years with acute or convalescent COVID-19.

This rearrangement joins TRBV7-8 to TRBJ2-7, with D maybe TRBD1 (5 bases). CDR1 and CDR2 from the germline V gene are SGHVS and FQNEAQ. The V end lost 1 base, the J end lost 1 base, and 11 bases lay between the germline ends. This CDR3 has 15 residues. CDR3 DNA sequence: TGTGCCAGCAGCTTAGACAGGTGGATATCCTACGAGCAGTACTTC. This codes for CASSLDRWISYEQYF.

This clone showed up just a few times. This chain connects TRBV30 to TRBJ1-1, with D uncertain. Deletions cut 4 bases from V and 0 bases from J, with 15 bases between. There are 15 residues in the CDR3. CDR1 is GTSNPN, CDR2 SVGIG, per germline (reference sequence). This CDR3 is CAWNTNPGMNTEAFF. The DNA of the CDR3 is TGTGCCTGGAACACCAACCCCGGGATGAACACTGAAGCTTTCTTT.

The V call is TRBV5-1, the J call TRBJ1-1; D is possibly TRBD1 (6 bases). This CDR3 spans 16 amino acids. The V end was cut by 6 bases, the J end by 5 bases, with 23 bases between. Germline lookup yields CDR1 SGHRS and CDR2 YFSETQ. CDR3 bases: TGCGCCAGCACCAATAAGGGAGGGGGGCGACGGACTGAAGCTTTCTTT. Amino acids: CASTNKGGGRRTEAFF.

The V and J genes are TRBV5-1 and TRBJ1-3, with 9 bases lining up with TRBD1. Trimming at V came to 3 bases and at J to 4 bases, leaving 11 bases not matched to a gene. The CDR3 loop spans 17 amino acids. The germline gives CDR1 SGHRS, CDR2 YFSETQ. CDR3 coding DNA: TGCGCCAGCAGCTCCGCTCCGGGACAGGGAACAGGAAACACCATATATTTT. This gives the protein CASSSAPGQGTGNTIYF.

V and J are TRBV10-3 and TRBJ2-7; D not certain. Deletions cut 0 bases from V and 2 bases from J, with 11 bases between. The CDR3 has 15 residues. Germline loops: CDR1 ENHRY, CDR2 SYGVKD. The CDR3 sequence is CAISESRSLTYEQYF. The CDR3 region has the DNA TGTGCCATCAGTGAGTCCCGGAGTTTGACCTACGAGCAGTACTTC.

The V and J genes are TRBV5-1 and TRBJ1-1; no clear D gene. Trimming left V 0 bases short and J 8 bases short, with 8 bases between. CDR1 and CDR2 from the germline V gene are SGHRS and YFSETQ. There are 12 residues in the CDR3. The CDR3 DNA follows: TGCGCCAGCAGCTTGGCCCGGGAGGAAGCTTTCTTT. Translation: CASSLAREEAFF.

This clone was recorded many times. The chain recombines TRBV2 with TRBJ1-1; 9 positions match TRBD1. CDR1 and CDR2 (germline): SNHLY, FYNNEI. CDR3 length equals 14 residues. Unmatched junction bases numbered 3, after V lost 5 bases and J lost 2 bases. The CDR3 region is CASSWDRDNTEAFF. Here the CDR3 DNA reads TGTGCCAGCAGTTGGGACAGGGATAACACTGAAGCTTTCTTT. Complete variable domain (other parts from reference TRBV2 and TRBJ1-1): EPEVTQTPSHQVTQMGQEVILRCVPISNHLYFYWYRQILGQKVEFLVSFYNNEISEKSEIFDDQFSVERPDGSNFTLKIRSTKLEDSAMYFCASSWDRDNTEAFFGQGTRLTVV.

V and J are TRBV4-1 and TRBJ1-6; D unclear. Germline loops: CDR1 MGHRA, CDR2 YSYEKL. The V end was cut by 4 bases, the J end by 8 bases, with 12 bases between. The CDR3 contains 14 residues. The CDR3 loop reads CASSLEELDSPLHF. The DNA of the CDR3 is TGCGCCAGCAGCCTGGAGGAATTGGATTCACCCCTCCACTTT.

CDR3 sequence: CASSFAPDYGYTF. The CDR3, as DNA: TGTGCCAGCAGTTTCGCCCCAGACTATGGCTACACCTTC. The chain joins TRBV12-3 or TRBV12-4 to TRBJ1-2, with unresolved D. The CDR3 runs 13 residues. Between the trimmed V and J ends, which lost 3 bases and 3 bases, there was a span of 8 bases.

This sequence joins TRBV19 and TRBJ2-2; weak D call: TRBD1 (8 bases). Trimming removed 7 bases from V and 5 bases from J, with 14 bases in between. Germline loops: CDR1 LNHDA, CDR2 SQIVND (reference sequence). The CDR3 length is 14 residues. CDR3 protein: CASKTGGETGELFF. In DNA, the CDR3 is TGTGCCAGTAAAACAGGGGGGGAAACCGGGGAGCTGTTTTTT.

This clone appeared a single time. The V gene is TRBV18, the J gene TRBJ1-2; the D is unclear. This CDR3 is built from 14 residues. Germline V gene sequence: CDR1 KGHSH, CDR2 LQKENI. V gave up 8 bases and J gave up 6 bases, with 19 bases separating them. This CDR3 is CASARERVSDGYTF. As DNA, the CDR3 is TGTGCCAGCGCCCGGGAGAGGGTATCAGATGGCTACACCTTC.

The chain recombines TRBV5-1 with TRBJ2-3, with D possibly TRBD2 on 6 matching bases. Germline V gene data show CDR1 as SGHRS and CDR2 as YFSETQ. The V gene lost 7 bases and the J gene lost 2 bases, with 14 bases spanning the gap. The CDR3 contains 14 residues. CDR3 loop: CASSPGLPTDTQYF. DNA of the CDR3: TGCGCCAGCTCACCGGGACTTCCCACAGATACGCAGTATTTT.

The chain recombines TRBV30 with TRBJ2-1; 9 nucleotides agree with TRBD1. Germline trimming cut 4 bases from V and 4 bases from J; bases unmatched to any gene: 11. The CDR3 totals 16 residues. Germline V gene lookup returns CDR1 GTSNPN and CDR2 SVGIG (reference sequence). The CDR3 loop is CAWIGGRTGEYNEQFF. The CDR3, as DNA: TGTGCCTGGATTGGGGGGAGGACAGGGGAGTACAATGAGCAGTTCTTC.

This chain joins TRBV10-3 and TRBJ2-1; 8 bases are a match to TRBD1. This CDR3 contains 14 residues. In germline, CDR1 is ENHRY, CDR2 SYGVKD. Trimming removed 11 bases from V and 7 bases from J; junction bases left unmatched: 13. CDR3 DNA: TGTGCCGGGAAAGCAGGGGGCGCTGGAAATGAGCAGTTCTTC. Its protein is CAGKAGGAGNEQFF.